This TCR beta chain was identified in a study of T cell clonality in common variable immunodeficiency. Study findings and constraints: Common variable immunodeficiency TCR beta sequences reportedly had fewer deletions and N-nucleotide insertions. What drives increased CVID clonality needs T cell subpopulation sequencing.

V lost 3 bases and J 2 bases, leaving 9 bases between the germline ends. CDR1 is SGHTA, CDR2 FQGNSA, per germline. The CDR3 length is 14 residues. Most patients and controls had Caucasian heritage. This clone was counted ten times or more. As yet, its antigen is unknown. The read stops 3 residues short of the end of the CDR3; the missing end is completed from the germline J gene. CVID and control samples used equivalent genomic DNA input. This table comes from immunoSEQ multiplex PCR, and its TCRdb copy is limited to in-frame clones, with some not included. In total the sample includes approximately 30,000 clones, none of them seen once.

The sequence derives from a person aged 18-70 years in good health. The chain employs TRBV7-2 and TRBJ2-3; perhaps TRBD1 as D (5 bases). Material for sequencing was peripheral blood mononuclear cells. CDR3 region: CASSLAGSTDTQYF. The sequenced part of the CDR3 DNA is TGTGCCAGCAGCTTGGCAGGGTCCACAGATACG.